The clone carrying this T cell receptor (beta chain) has a count of ten or more. Antigen: not known. The data belong to a study of naive and memory T cell subsets. Study outcomes and limitations: Clonotypes here are unpaired alpha or beta chain sequences. In CD4 and CD8 cells, diversity dropped from naive through EMRA. Over 90% of naive TCR sequences appeared only once after error correction, unlike memory subsets.

This CDR3 contains 17 residues. Germline V gives CDR1 MNHEY, CDR2 SVGAGI. V was clipped by 6 bases and J by 3 bases, with 20 bases between them. Two oligonucleotides, mixed equimolar, formed the beta constant-region primer covering TRBC1 and TRBC2. Ligated cDNA was amplified by four rounds of PCR with nested alpha and beta constant-region primers and SP2. In TCRdb, the UMI-ligation and nested PCR reads were re-called with MiXCR into one record per CDR3 protein. The sample comprises 15,000 or so distinct CDR3 sequences, roughly 8.7% of which are singletons, and 23% rests with the top ten. The chain uses TRBV6-5 and TRBJ2-2, with TRBD1 as a possible D gene (6 bases). Sequences were obtained from central memory CD8+ T cells from blood. This TCR was sampled from a human donor in good health. CDR3 nucleotide sequence: TGTGCCAGCAGCCCCAGGGGTAGCAATTCGCACACCGGGGAGCTGTTTTTT. The encoded protein is CASSPRGSNSHTGELFF.